The 27 T cell receptor beta chains in this list originate from one sample, sequenced in a study of CD8 T cells in ankylosing spondylitis. TCRdb re-called the 5' RACE reads through MiXCR, storing one row per CDR3 protein. The sample lists 250,000 to 350,000 distinct CDR3 sequences; around 19% were seen once. The specimen was blood, either unsorted or a sorted T cell fraction (not recorded which). Receptors originate from a male donor with ankylosing spondylitis or in good health (not recorded which).

This clonotype was counted a few times. The J gene is TRBJ2-3, the V gene TRBV28; D is unresolved. V was cut by 7 bases and J by 4 bases, with 12 bases left in between. CDR3 length: 13 residues. Germline V gene sequence: CDR1 MDHEN, CDR2 SYDVKM. The CDR3 sequence: CASNLPRSDTQYF. The CDR3, as DNA: TGTGCCAGCAACCTCCCCCGATCAGATACGCAGTATTTT. The variable domain in full, with the rest retrieved from reference TRBV28 and TRBJ2-3, is DVKVTQSSRYLVKRTGEKVFLECVQDMDHENMFWYRQDPGLGLRLIYFSYDVKMKEKGDIPEGYSVSREKKERFSLILESASTNQTSMYLCASNLPRSDTQYFGPGTRLTVL.

There are many counts of this clonotype. The gene calls are TRBV12-3 or TRBV12-4 and TRBJ1-5, with 9 bases that match TRBD1. V lost 6 bases, J lost 4 bases, and 1 base stayed unmatched. The CDR3 loop spans 13 amino acids. The CDR3 protein is CASSGTGNQPQHF. Written as DNA, the CDR3 is TGTGCCAGCAGCGGGACAGGGAATCAGCCCCAGCATTTT.

A single count supports this clonotype. The rearrangement joins TRBV12-3 or TRBV12-4 to TRBJ1-4, with TRBD1 as a possible D gene (5 bases). The V gene lost 11 bases and the J gene lost 5 bases, with 9 bases spanning the gap. The CDR3 covers 11 residues. The DNA of the CDR3 is TGTGCCGGCAAGGGGAATGAAAAACTGTTTTTT. Encoded protein: CAGKGNEKLFF.

This clonotype was picked up a small number of times. The chain joins TRBV5-5 to TRBJ2-3; 8 bases match TRBD2. The V gene end was trimmed by 0 bases and the J gene end by 4 bases; junction bases not matched to a gene: 4. The CDR3 runs 15 residues. In germline, CDR1 is SGHKS, CDR2 YYEKEE (reference sequence). The CDR3 DNA follows: TGTGCCAGCAGCTTGGAGCGGGGGTGGGCAGATACGCAGTATTTT. Its protein is CASSLERGWADTQYF. Together with reference TRBV5-5 and TRBJ2-3, the CDR3 gives the full variable domain: DAGVTQSPTHLIKTRGQQVTLRCSPISGHKSVSWYQQVLGQGPQFIFQYYEKEERGRGNFPDRFSARQFPNYSSELNVNALLLGDSALYLCASSLERGWADTQYFGPGTRLTVL.

This rearrangement joins TRBV12-3 or TRBV12-4 to TRBJ2-2; D tentatively fits TRBD1 or TRBD2 (6 bases each). V lost 7 bases, J lost 3 bases, and 12 bases lay in between. The CDR3 extends over 14 amino acids. CDR3 sequence reads: CASTRRGDTGELFF. The DNA of the CDR3 is TGTGCCAGCACCCGGAGGGGGGACACCGGGGAGCTGTTTTTT.

This clonotype was found a few times. The J gene is TRBJ2-3, the V gene TRBV20-1, with a possible D match to TRBD2 (6 bases). The CDR3 runs to 12 residues. Trimming left V 6 bases short and J 6 bases short, with 13 bases between. CDR1 and CDR2 from the germline V gene are DFQATT and SNEGSKA (reference sequence). The CDR3 protein is CSAAREPDTQYF. In DNA form, the CDR3 reads TGCAGTGCCGCCCGGGAGCCGGATACGCAGTATTTT.

This clonotype was counted between two and nine times. The J gene is TRBJ1-1, the V gene TRBV12-3 or TRBV12-4; D perhaps matches TRBD1 (5 bases). This CDR3 contains 13 residues. Trimming shortened V by 8 bases and J by 4 bases, and 14 bases separated the two germline ends. This CDR3 is CASSGRAFTEAFF. CDR3 DNA: TGTGCCAGCTCTGGCAGGGCGTTCACTGAAGCTTTCTTT.

A few counts support this clonotype. V usage is TRBV18 and J usage is TRBJ2-3, with 7 bases fitting TRBD2. V lost 0 bases to trimming and J lost 4 bases; unmatched junction nucleotides: 1. Germline assignment: CDR1 KGHSH and CDR2 LQKENI. The CDR3 contains 14 residues. The CDR3 nucleotides are TGTGCCAGCTCACCACCGGCGGGAGCAGATACGCAGTATTTT. This codes for CASSPPAGADTQYF.

The chain combines TRBV12-3 or TRBV12-4 with TRBJ2-1; no definite D call. The length of the CDR3 is 13 residues. The V end was cut by 7 bases, the J end by 7 bases, with 14 bases between. The CDR3 nucleotides read TGTGCCAGCACATTAGGGCAAGGGAATGAGCAGTTCTTC. This sequence encodes CASTLGQGNEQFF.

This clonotype was counted many times. V and J are TRBV20-1 and TRBJ1-1; tentatively, D is TRBD1 (6 bases). Per germline, CDR1 DFQATT and CDR2 SNEGSKA (reference sequence). The CDR3 has 12 amino acids. Between the trimmed V and J ends, which lost 6 bases and 2 bases, there was a span of 10 bases. CDR3 coding DNA: TGCAGTGCGGGGACAACAAACACTGAAGCTTTCTTT. This sequence encodes CSAGTTNTEAFF.

This clonotype was seen more than once but under ten times. The chain joins TRBV29-1 to TRBJ2-4; 10 bases agree with TRBD2. From germline, CDR1 is SQVTM and CDR2 ANQGSEA. The ends lost 0 bases at V and 0 bases at J; junction bases unmatched: 8. This CDR3 has 18 residues. CDR3 sequence: CSVEDSTSGVVAKNIQYF. CDR3 DNA sequence: TGCAGCGTTGAAGATAGCACTAGCGGGGTCGTAGCCAAAAACATTCAGTACTTC.

This clonotype was recorded many times. The chain couples TRBV5-6 to TRBJ2-1, with D unclear. The CDR3 length is 15 residues. Germline V gives CDR1 SGHDT, CDR2 YYEEEE. Trimming shortened V by 0 bases and J by 2 bases, and 9 bases separated the two germline ends. DNA of the CDR3: TGTGCCAGCAGCTTGGAGGTTAGAACCTACAATGAGCAGTTCTTC. This translates into CASSLEVRTYNEQFF.

The table lists this clonotype with a few counts. This chain joins TRBV12-3 or TRBV12-4 and TRBJ1-1; D gene unclear. This CDR3 is built from 14 residues. With 4 bases removed from V and 5 bases from J, the gap between germline ends came to 14 bases. The CDR3 is CASSSSGGWTEAFF. CDR3 bases: TGTGCCAGCAGTTCTTCAGGCGGTTGGACTGAAGCTTTCTTT.

This clonotype has just a few counts. This rearrangement joins TRBV15 to TRBJ2-3, with 7 bases fitting TRBD2. Germline V gene sequence: CDR1 LNHNV, CDR2 YYDKDF (reference sequence). Unmatched junction bases numbered 18, after V lost 2 bases and J lost 1 base. CDR3 length: 20 amino acids. The CDR3 DNA reads as TGTGCCACCAGCAGATTCCTCGGACTTTTGGGGGGGATAGGCACAGATACGCAGTATTTT. Its protein is CATSRFLGLLGGIGTDTQYF.

This clonotype was recorded a few times. V usage is TRBV29-1 and J usage is TRBJ2-5; 12 bases are a match to TRBD2. In germline, CDR1 is SQVTM, CDR2 ANQGSEA. This CDR3 comprises 14 residues. V shed 0 bases and J 4 bases; nucleotides not matched to a gene: 0. CDR3 residues: CSVEELAGGETQYF. The CDR3 DNA reads as TGCAGCGTTGAAGAACTAGCGGGAGGAGAGACCCAGTACTTC.

This clonotype was picked up a small number of times. This sequence joins TRBV21-1 and TRBJ2-7; the table's D call of TRBD1 was not tested on the DNA. TRBV21-1 has pseudogene status. The CDR3 covers 16 residues. The CDR3 region has the DNA TGTGCCAGCAGCAAATTGGGCCAGGGAAGGGACTACGAGCAGTACGTC. Amino acids: CASSKLGQGRDYEQYV.

There are many counts of this clonotype. The V and J genes are TRBV10-3 and TRBJ2-2; 13 nucleotides agree with TRBD2. Germline V gene sequence: CDR1 ENHRY, CDR2 SYGVKD. Trimming removed 4 bases from V and 5 bases from J; junction bases left unmatched: 4. CDR3 length equals 16 residues. CDR3 sequence (DNA): TGTGCCATCAGTGCAGGGACTAGCGGGAAGACCGGGGAGCTGTTTTTT. It is translated as CAISAGTSGKTGELFF.

The chain is built from TRBV21-1 and TRBJ1-4. TRBV21-1 is an annotated pseudogene. The length of the CDR3 is 16 residues. DNA for the CDR3: TGTGCCAGCAGCAAAGCGCTACCAGCCGACAATGAAAAACTGTTTTTT. It codes for CASSKALPADNEKLFF.

This clonotype has only a few counts. V and J are TRBV7-8 and TRBJ2-1, with a weak D call TRBD1 (6 bases). CDR3 length: 15 residues. Trimming shortened V by 1 base and J by 10 bases, and 17 bases separated the two germline ends. Germline V lookup: CDR1 SGHVS, CDR2 FQNEAQ. CDR3 sequence (DNA): TGTGCCAGCAGCTTAGTTTCAGGGGTGGGTGGCGAGCAGTTCTTC. Its translation: CASSLVSGVGGEQFF.

V usage is TRBV5-1 and J usage is TRBJ2-1; D possibly corresponds to TRBD2 (5 bases). Between the trimmed V and J ends, which lost 4 bases and 5 bases, there was a span of 22 bases. The CDR3 loop spans 17 amino acids. Germline CDR1 and CDR2: SGHRS and YFSETQ. The CDR3: CASSTITRSPIDNEQFF. CDR3 DNA sequence: TGCGCCAGCAGCACCATTACTAGATCGCCGATCGACAATGAGCAGTTCTTC.

This rearrangement joins TRBV27 to TRBJ2-1, with a weak D call TRBD2 (6 bases). V was cut by 4 bases and J by 4 bases, with 14 bases left in between. Germline CDR1 is MNHEY and CDR2 is SMNVEV (reference sequence). The CDR3 has 15 amino acids. The CDR3 region has the DNA TGTGCCAGCAGTTCCGGGAGCCCCTCTTACAATGAGCAGTTCTTC. Its translation is CASSSGSPSYNEQFF.

Of note for this clonotype: Since a much larger clone is just one base distant, this may be a read error. The CDR3 sequence: CASTRTGPEQGTQYF. As DNA, the CDR3 is TGCGCCAGCACCCGGACAGGGCCGGAACAAGGGACCCAGTACTTC. The chain couples TRBV5-1 to TRBJ2-5; 8 bases are shared with TRBD1. Germline CDR1 and CDR2: SGHRS and YFSETQ. The CDR3 length is 15 residues.

This clonotype was counted ten times or more. The rearrangement links TRBV10-3 to TRBJ2-5; 8 bases match TRBD1. This CDR3 is 13 amino acids long. The trim removed 3 bases at V and 6 bases at J, leaving 3 bases unmatched. Germline-derived CDR1 and CDR2 are ENHRY and SYGVKD. The DNA for the CDR3 is TGTGCCATCAGTGAAAGACAGGGGAAGACCCAGTACTTC. It encodes CAISERQGKTQYF.

As to this clonotype: A read error is possible here, since a much larger clone lies one base away. The chain recombines TRBV5-1 with TRBJ2-5, with 9 bases fitting TRBD2. This CDR3 is built from 15 residues. The junction had 6 bases not matched to a gene; V was cut back by 1 base and J by 5 bases. Looked up from germline, CDR1 is SGHRS and CDR2 is YFSETQ. DNA for the CDR3: TGCGCCAGCAGCTTGTATAGCGGGGGAGACGAGACCCAGTACTTC. Residues: CASSLYSGGDETQYF.

In this sample, this clonotype turned up a few times. The gene calls are TRBV2 and TRBJ2-2, with D perhaps TRBD1 (5 bases). The germline V gene encodes CDR1 SNHLY and CDR2 FYNNEI. V shed 4 bases and J shed 3 bases, with 9 bases lying between them. The CDR3 length is 14 residues. As DNA, the CDR3 is TGTGCCAGCAGTGGCGGCAGGGACACCGGGGAGCTGTTTTTT. Translation: CASSGGRDTGELFF.

The genes are TRBV3-1 and TRBJ2-6, with D unclear. Germline assignment: CDR1 LGHDT and CDR2 YNNKEL (reference sequence). The CDR3 spans 15 residues. V lost 3 bases to trimming and J lost 0 bases, with 6 bases between them. CDR3 sequence reads: CASSHLLSGANVLTF. Here the CDR3 DNA reads TGTGCCAGCAGCCATTTGCTCTCTGGGGCCAACGTCCTGACTTTC.

This clonotype was recorded at least ten times. The chain is built from TRBV29-1 and TRBJ2-7; 8 positions agree with TRBD1. Looked up from germline, CDR1 is SQVTM and CDR2 is ANQGSEA. The V and J ends lost 6 bases and 6 bases, in that order; junction bases with no gene match: 4. The CDR3 contains 11 residues. For the CDR3, the DNA is TGCAGCGTCAGGACAGGGCCCGAGCAGTACGTC. It translates to CSVRTGPEQYV.